The 10 T cell receptor beta chains reported below all come from one sample, sequenced in a study of blood T cells in healthy people across ages (dated by TCRdb to 2014 to 2015). Libraries were prepared through 5' RACE. The sample was run on an Illumina HiSeq 2500. The second PCR ran for roughly 7 to 12 cycles and used a J-beta primer mix along with a sample-barcoded 5' primer. TCRdb itself trimmed the public reads at Q25 with fastp, ran MiXCR and retained productive beta chains. Each CDR3 protein appears once, grouped with its most common genes and DNA. The table for this sample lists about 830,000 distinct CDR3 sequences; around 62% of them were counted only once. Of the sample, around a quarter falls within the top ten clones. The sequenced sample was blood. Receptors originate from a man aged 30 to 39 in good health.

The chain carries TRBV15 and TRBJ2-5, with 11 bases aligning to TRBD2. CDR3 length: 16 residues. Germline CDR1 is LNHNV and CDR2 is YYDKDF (reference sequence). Trimming cost V 0 bases and J 3 bases; bases outside gene matches: 3. In nucleotides, the CDR3 is TGTGCCACCAGCAGAGATATTAGCGGGGGGGAAGAGACCCAGTACTTC. Its protein is CATSRDISGGEETQYF. Drawing the rest from reference TRBV15 and TRBJ2-5, the complete variable domain is DAMVIQNPRYQVTQFGKPVTLSCSQTLNHNVMYWYQQKSSQAPKLLFHYYDKDFNNEADTPDNFQSRRPNTSFCFLDIRSPGLGDTAMYLCATSRDISGGEETQYFGPGTRLLVL.

A remark on this clonotype: One end of the junction fails to match germline, which may point to a read error. This chain uses TRBV20-1 with TRBJ1-5; 8 positions agree with TRBD1. The CDR3 loop spans 14 amino acids. The V gene's germline CDR1 is DFQATT and CDR2 SNEGSKA (reference sequence). CDR3 sequence (DNA): TGCAATGCTCCCCAGGGGGCTAGCAATCAGCCCCAGCATTTT. It translates to CNAPQGASNQPQHF.

The chain recombines TRBV7-9 with TRBJ2-5; D is uncertain. The better agreement between TRBJ2-7 and the DNA end casts doubt on the J call. The CDR3 totals 16 residues. Germline V CDR1 and CDR2: SEHNR, FQNEAQ (reference sequence). CDR3 residues: CASRAARTELNYEQYF. In DNA, the CDR3 is TGTGCCAGCAGGGCGGCCAGGACGGAACTGAACTACGAGCAGTACTTC.

The sample holds many counts of this clonotype. This rearrangement joins TRBV5-1 to TRBJ2-1; 8 positions agree with TRBD1. Looked up from germline, CDR1 is SGHRS and CDR2 is YFSETQ. After removal of 0 bases from V and 10 bases from J, the junction contained 12 bases not matched to a gene. This CDR3 is built from 16 residues. CDR3 DNA sequence: TGCGCCAGCAGCTTGGCTTCCAGGGGGCAGAGCTGGGAGCAGTTCTTC. The encoded protein is CASSLASRGQSWEQFF.

The rearrangement links TRBV7-2 to TRBJ2-7; maybe TRBD1 (5 bases). Germline-derived CDR1 and CDR2 are SGHTA and FQGNSA. Trimming left V 5 bases short and J 0 bases short, with 8 bases between. This CDR3 is 13 amino acids long. DNA for the CDR3: TGTGCCAGCAGCCGACAGTCCTCCTACGAGCAGTACTTC. Translating it yields CASSRQSSYEQYF.

The rearrangement uses TRBV7-3 and TRBJ2-1, with 8 bases identical to TRBD1. The CDR3 has 15 amino acids. In germline, CDR1 is SGHTA, CDR2 FQGTGA. The V and J ends lost 5 bases and 7 bases, in that order; junction bases with no gene match: 10. DNA of the CDR3: TGTGCCAGCAGCATATTGGACAGGGCAGGGAATGAGCAGTTCTTC. Its protein is CASSILDRAGNEQFF.

This rearrangement joins TRBV6-2 or TRBV6-3 to TRBJ2-1; no definite D call. The CDR3 totals 18 residues. Germline CDR1 MNHEY, CDR2 SVGEGT. The germline V and J ends were trimmed by 0 bases and 1 base, with 16 bases remaining between them. The CDR3 is CASSYSSLRSISYNEQFF. The CDR3 nucleotides are TGTGCCAGCAGTTACTCGAGTCTCAGAAGCATATCCTACAATGAGCAGTTCTTC.

The chain joins TRBV10-3 to TRBJ1-5; 12 bases line up with TRBD1. CDR1 is ENHRY, CDR2 SYGVKD, per germline. Losses at the gene ends were 2 bases for V and 5 bases for J; bases not matched to a gene: 7. The CDR3 has 17 amino acids. The CDR3 reads CAISEEPGQGADQPQHF. The CDR3 DNA sequence: TGTGCCATCAGTGAGGAGCCGGGACAGGGGGCCGATCAGCCCCAGCATTTT.

In its sample, this clonotype was seen a few times. V and J are TRBV24-1 and TRBJ2-5, with 13 positions matching TRBD2. This CDR3 is 15 amino acids long. The ends lost 4 bases at V and 4 bases at J; junction bases unmatched: 2. Germline V gene sequence: CDR1 KGHDR, CDR2 SFDVKD. The CDR3 here is CATSERTSGGETQYF. The CDR3 nucleotides read TGTGCCACCAGTGAGCGGACTAGCGGGGGAGAGACCCAGTACTTC.

This clonotype appeared once. This rearrangement joins TRBV9 to TRBJ1-1, with D possibly being TRBD1 (6 bases). This CDR3 is built from 15 residues. Germline V lookup: CDR1 SGDLS, CDR2 YYNGEE. V was cut by 3 bases and J by 3 bases, with 15 bases left in between. The CDR3: CASSAGTYGYTEAFF. CDR3 nucleotides: TGTGCCAGCAGCGCGGGGACATACGGGTACACTGAAGCTTTCTTT.